The rows below give T cell receptor beta chains drawn from one sample of a study of control samples from healthy donors and cancer patients. Clones were read by immunoSEQ multiplex PCR, and TCRdb kept only the in-frame ones, dropping some. The sample records about 130,000 clones, roughly 86% being singletons. What was sequenced was PBMCs. Receptors were obtained from a man in his forties or fifties with head and neck cancer. Both conserved end residues are part of each CDR3. A D gene is named only where the DNA matches it firmly. Rows may omit the clone size; those that give it use once, few, many or a size class.

cdr3_nt: TGTGCCAGCAACCCGACTAGCGCGTTTCTTGAGCAGTTCTTC
cdr3_aa: CASNPTSAFLEQFF
j_call: TRBJ2-1
v_call: TRBV7-9
d_call: TRBD2
clone_size: -

cdr3_nt: TGCAGCGTTGTAGAGGGCTACGAGCAGTACTTC
cdr3_aa: CSVVEGYEQYF
j_call: TRBJ2-7
v_call: TRBV29-1
d_call: -
clone_size: once

cdr3_nt: TGCGCCAGCAGTGAAGGGACAGGGCCAATGAACACTGAAGCTTTCTTT
cdr3_aa: CASSEGTGPMNTEAFF
j_call: TRBJ1-1
v_call: TRBV10-1
d_call: TRBD1
clone_size: -

cdr3_nt: TGCGCCAGCAGCTTAGGCGGGACAGGGTCGGGCTACGAGCAGTACTTC
cdr3_aa: CASSLGGTGSGYEQYF
j_call: TRBJ2-7
v_call: TRBV5-1
d_call: TRBD1
clone_size: -

cdr3_nt: TGTGCCAGCTCACCATCGGACAGATTAAACACTGAAGCTTTCTTT
cdr3_aa: CASSPSDRLNTEAFF
j_call: TRBJ1-1
v_call: TRBV18
d_call: -
clone_size: -

cdr3_nt: TGTGCCAGCGGAATAGCGGGATGCACAGATACGCAGTATTTT
cdr3_aa: CASGIAGCTDTQYF
j_call: TRBJ2-3
v_call: TRBV21-1
d_call: -
clone_size: -

cdr3_nt: TGTGCCAGCAGCGTAGCTTTGGCTAGCTCTAACACCGGGGAGCTGTTTTTT
cdr3_aa: CASSVALASSNTGELFF
j_call: TRBJ2-2
v_call: TRBV9
d_call: -
clone_size: once

cdr3_nt: TGTGCCAGCAGCGTAGGGGGGGACTTCAATGAGCAGTTCTTC
cdr3_aa: CASSVGGDFNEQFF
j_call: TRBJ2-1
v_call: TRBV9
d_call: -
clone_size: once

cdr3_nt: TGCAGCGTTGGTAACTACTACGAGCAGTACTTC
cdr3_aa: CSVGNYYEQYF
j_call: TRBJ2-7
v_call: TRBV29-1
d_call: -
clone_size: -

cdr3_nt: TGTGCCAGCAGTGTCCGTCAGGTCTCCTACGAGCAGTACTTC
cdr3_aa: CASSVRQVSYEQYF
j_call: TRBJ2-7
v_call: TRBV2
d_call: -
clone_size: -